This T cell receptor (beta chain) is drawn from a study of prognosis after radiotherapy for stage I lung cancer. This CDR3 comprises 14 residues. Trimming removed 2 bases at V and 10 bases at J, with 15 bases between. Germline loops: CDR1 LGHDT, CDR2 YNNKEL (reference sequence). This clonotype was seen ten or more times. The genomic DNA TCR beta CDR3 region underwent two rounds of multiplex PCR. Primers specific to each TRBV and TRBJ gene were used in first-round PCR. A second round of PCR was carried out using universal primers. MiXCR, run by TCRdb on the multiplex PCR reads, gives a single entry per CDR3 protein. In the table there are some 38,000 distinct CDR3 sequences, 24% of which are singletons.

The rearrangement joins TRBV3-1 to TRBJ2-1, with a tentative D call TRBD2 (5 bases). The origin of this receptor is a donor aged 50 or older with non-small cell lung cancer. The specimen comprised PBMCs, sampled before or after stereotactic body radiation therapy (not recorded which). Here the CDR3 reads CASSQSWRAHEQFF. For the CDR3, the DNA is TGTGCCAGCAGCCAAAGCTGGCGGGCTCACGAGCAGTTCTTC.